A selection of T cell receptor beta chains follows, all from one sample in a study of T cell clonotyping in hematopoietic cell transplantation. Method: immunoSEQ multiplex PCR; TCRdb's copy keeps in-frame clones and lacks some. The table shows some 14,000 clones, with approximately 80% occurring only once. The specimen was peripheral blood mononuclear cells, collected before stem cell transplant. All receptors derive from a man in his sixties with acute myeloid leukemia. Some clones in this sample may be carry-over from other donors' samples. The conserved cysteine and the conserved F or W are not part of the CDR3 here.

V gene	CDR3 protein
TRBV7-2	ASSRGGAGEKLF
TRBV4-2	ASSPKRRTTYTDTQY
TRBV7-6	ASSFFTNSFEQF
TRBV15	ATSRDRAGGNEKLF
TRBV6-7	ASSYSETRELDYEQY
TRBV6-9	ASILTGGNTEAF
TRBV11-3	ASSLGRGKPLH
TRBV29-1	SEISGTTSYNEQF
TRBV6-1	ASSEFREQF
TRBV6-5	ASSSLSETGAYEQY
TRBV5-4	ASSLELWSYGYT
TRBV5-5	ASSWAGGNTIY
TRBV6-6	ASSPARVNEQF
TRBV18	ASSLENTEAF
TRBV7-9	ASSPTGTGPNYGYT
TRBV30	AWSFQSNTEAF
TRBV7-2	ASSLSRTDNEQF
TRBV5-1	ASSLAALVDNEQF
TRBV5-1	ASSRIAGGWDEQF
TRBV5-4	ASSSTGARRANEKLF
TRBV6-4	ASSDGPGPGELF
TRBV29-1	SAETIGVGGGDYEQY
TRBV6-5	ASATDRHGLYGYT
TRBV30	AWLKTGTLQETQY
TRBV2	ASSGHKVNTEAF
TRBV19	ASNEVPDTEAF
TRBV7-3	ASGVGETQY
TRBV2	ASSVGTAVSTDTQY
TRBV5-1	ASSFTSDIGGNTIY
TRBV4-3	ASSQDRIMNTEAF
TRBV29-1	SVVARGRDRDEQY
TRBV2	ASSDQGEQY
TRBV5-1	ASSPAAGNTEAF
TRBV19	ASSAWTGTNEKLF
TRBV5-1	ASRATGTTNEKLF
TRBV7-8	ASSLAGQPR
TRBV4-1	ASSQDYRGLGSNQPQH